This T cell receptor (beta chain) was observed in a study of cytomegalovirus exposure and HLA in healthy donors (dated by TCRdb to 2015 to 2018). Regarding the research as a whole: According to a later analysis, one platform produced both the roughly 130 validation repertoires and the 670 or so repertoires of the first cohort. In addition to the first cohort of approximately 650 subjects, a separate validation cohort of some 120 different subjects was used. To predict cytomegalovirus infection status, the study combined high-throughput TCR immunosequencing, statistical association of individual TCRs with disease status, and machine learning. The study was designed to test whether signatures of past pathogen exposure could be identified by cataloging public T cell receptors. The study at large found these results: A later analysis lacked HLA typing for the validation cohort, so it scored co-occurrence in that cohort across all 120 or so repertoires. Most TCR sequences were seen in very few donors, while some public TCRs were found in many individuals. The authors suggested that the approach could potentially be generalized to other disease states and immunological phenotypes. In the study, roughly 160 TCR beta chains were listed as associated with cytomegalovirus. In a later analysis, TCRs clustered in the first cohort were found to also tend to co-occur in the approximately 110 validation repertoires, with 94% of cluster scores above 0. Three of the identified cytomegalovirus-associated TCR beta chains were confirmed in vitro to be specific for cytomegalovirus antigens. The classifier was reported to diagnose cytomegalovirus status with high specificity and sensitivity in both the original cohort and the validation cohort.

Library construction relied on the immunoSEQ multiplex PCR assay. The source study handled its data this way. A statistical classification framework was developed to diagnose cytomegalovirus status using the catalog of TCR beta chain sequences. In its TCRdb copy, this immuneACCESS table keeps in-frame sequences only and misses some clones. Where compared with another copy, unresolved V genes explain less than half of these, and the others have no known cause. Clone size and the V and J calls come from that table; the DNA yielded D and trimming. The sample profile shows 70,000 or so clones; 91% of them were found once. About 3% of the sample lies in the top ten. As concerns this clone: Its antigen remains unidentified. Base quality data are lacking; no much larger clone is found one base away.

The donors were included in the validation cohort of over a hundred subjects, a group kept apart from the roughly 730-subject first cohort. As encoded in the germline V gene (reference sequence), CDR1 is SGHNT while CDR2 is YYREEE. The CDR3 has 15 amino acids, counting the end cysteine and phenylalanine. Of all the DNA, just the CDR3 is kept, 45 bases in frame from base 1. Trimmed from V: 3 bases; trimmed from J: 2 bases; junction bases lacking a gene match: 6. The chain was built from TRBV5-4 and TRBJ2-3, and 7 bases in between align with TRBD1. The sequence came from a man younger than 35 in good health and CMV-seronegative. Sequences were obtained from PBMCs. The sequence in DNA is TGTGCCAGCAGCTACCGGGACAGACTCACAGATACGCAGTATTTT. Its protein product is CASSYRDRLTDTQYF.